This T cell receptor (beta chain) was identified during a study of blood T cell repertoires in COVID-19. Across the study: Sources were T cells, B-cell-depleted T cells, or PBMCs; the material itself was cDNA or gDNA.

Data came from immunoSEQ multiplex PCR; TCRdb stores just in-frame clones and leaves some out. The data show about 380,000 clones, approximately 90% seen once. This CDR3 has 17 residues. V lost 2 bases and J lost 1; bases outside the gene matches: 7. Germline CDR1 and CDR2: SGHVS and FQNEAQ. The source is a woman aged 18 to 35 who had recovered from COVID-19. Source material: PBMCs or T cells enriched from blood (not recorded which). This rearrangement joins TRBV7-8 to TRBJ2-3, with 9 nucleotides matching TRBD1. CDR3 loop: CASSLRRTGEGTDTQYF. The CDR3 DNA follows: TGTGCCAGCAGCTTACGACGGACAGGGGAAGGCACAGATACGCAGTATTTT.